This is a list of T cell receptor beta chains from one sample in a study of blood T cell dynamics during melanoma immunotherapy. Sequencing was performed with immunoSEQ multiplex PCR; in TCRdb, only in-frame clones are kept and a portion is missing. The sample contains over 20,000 clones, 85% to 90% of which appear only once. Sample: blood, taken from a patient treated with checkpoint blockade. The receptors derive from a human donor with melanoma. The conserved cysteine and the conserved F or W are not part of the CDR3 here. Fields, in order: J gene, V gene, CDR3 protein.

TRBJ2-7 | TRBV6-6 | ASSYSSNRPAEQY
TRBJ2-5 | TRBV14 | ASSQAIQTKETQY
TRBJ2-7 | TRBV5-1 | ASSLGWSSYEQY
TRBJ2-5 | TRBV9 | ASSVGLAGVETQY
TRBJ1-1 | TRBV14 | ASSQELPGTYVEAF
TRBJ2-7 | TRBV7-9 | ASSPIKGTRSYEQY
TRBJ1-5 | TRBV19 | ASRSSGQVNQPQH
TRBJ2-7 | TRBV6-5 | ASSYSGPPYEQY
TRBJ2-1 | TRBV28 | ASRPWGSVHEQF
TRBJ1-2 | TRBV4-2 | ASSQATGAYGYT
TRBJ1-1 | TRBV27 | ASSLSGAGGNTEAF
TRBJ1-1 | TRBV18 | ASSNTQGAWNTEAF
TRBJ1-1 | TRBV11-3 | ASRPGQENTEAF
TRBJ1-4 | TRBV15 | ATSRDTGANEKLF
TRBJ1-1 | TRBV28 | ASSSSGTGVENTEAF
TRBJ1-2 | TRBV15 | ATSRDIGRRLHYGYT
TRBJ1-1 | TRBV5-1 | ASSSAVGRVNTEAF
TRBJ1-2 | TRBV5-1 | ASSMGDSRNYGYT
TRBJ1-2 | TRBV29-1 | STGGRGDYGYT
TRBJ2-1 | TRBV7-9 | ASSPPRLPRNEQF
TRBJ1-5 | TRBV19 | ASSILGRGRIQPQH
TRBJ1-1 | TRBV5-1 | ASSLYRGGNTEAF
TRBJ2-1 | TRBV7-9 | ASSRDRVGDEQF
TRBJ1-1 | TRBV4-2 | ASSHTVNTEAF
TRBJ1-6 | TRBV6-1 | ASRAAGSPLH
TRBJ1-1 | TRBV19 | ASSRGTEAF
TRBJ2-3 | TRBV19 | ASSPGDRVTDTQY
TRBJ2-5 | TRBV7-2 | ASSFTKTQY
TRBJ1-3 | TRBV5-1 | ASSLGRTALSGNTIY
TRBJ1-1 | TRBV5-1 | ASSLVTGTEAF
TRBJ1-1 | TRBV27 | ASRAGVKNTEAF
TRBJ2-1 | TRBV11-3 | ASSFGAGGNINEQF
TRBJ1-1 | TRBV19 | GVGFSEAF
TRBJ1-6 | TRBV5-1 | ASSLDSGFSSPLH
TRBJ1-2 | TRBV6-5 | ASTPATGVGYT
TRBJ2-7 | TRBV10-1 | ASSDSRGLEQY
TRBJ1-1 | TRBV6-5 | ASSYNGRNTEAF
TRBJ2-7 | TRBV10-1 | ASSVGRGRGEQY
TRBJ1-5 | TRBV6-1 | ASSDVRYQPQH
TRBJ1-1 | TRBV11-3 | ASTLGGAEAF
TRBJ1-2 | TRBV18 | ASSPPTSPINGYT
TRBJ2-7 | TRBV6-1 | ASRSTGVGEQY
TRBJ1-2 | TRBV6-1 | ASSEGQGRSGYT
TRBJ2-7 | TRBV5-4 | ASSLDRGDEQY
TRBJ2-3 | TRBV5-1 | ASSLTSGRAVDTQY